This TCR beta chain came from a study of T-cell memory formation after mild COVID-19. About the study: Largely, TCR clusters stayed within a single donor. Study-wide results and caveats: Contracting CD4+ clones lay largely in CM and EM, with CD8+ ones residing in EMRA. Clones that contracted from day 15 to 85 were balanced CD4/CD8, while later expanders leaned CD4+. Researchers found some responding clones in pre-infection memory, a sign that cross-reactive memory joined.

This clonotype came up a few times. Antigen unknown. V lost 3 bases to trimming and J lost 10 bases; unmatched junction nucleotides: 6. Germline V gene lookup returns CDR1 SQVTM and CDR2 ANQGSEA. The CDR3 covers 13 residues. TCRdb passed the 5' RACE reads through MiXCR, listing each CDR3 protein once. The repertoire includes 300,000 to 400,000 distinct CDR3 sequences, approximately 12% of them detected once, and about a fifth sits in the top ten. This TCR came from a man between 18 and 35 years old who had mild COVID-19 (a few samples of this study predate the infection). Cell type and time point are not known. The material sequenced was PBMCs or a T cell subset sorted from them (not recorded which). This chain links TRBV29-1 with TRBJ1-6; 7 bases agree with TRBD1. This chain's CDR3 is CSVDAGGGSPLHF. In DNA form, the CDR3 reads TGCAGCGTTGACGCAGGGGGAGGGTCACCCCTCCACTTT.